This TCR beta chain is from a study of shared clonotypes between healthy human individuals. The donor population consisted of healthy HIV-negative adults with no recent acute infections or vaccinations. The CDR3 sequence is 14 residues long. V trimming: 4 bases; J trimming: 4 bases; junction bases outside the gene matches: 2. Germline lookup yields CDR1 MNHEY and CDR2 SVGAGI. Profiling relied on immunoSEQ multiplex PCR, and the TCRdb table lists in-frame clones only, not all of them. The sample holds 520,000 or so clones, 79% seen once. The specimen sequenced was PBMCs. V usage is TRBV6-5 and J usage is TRBJ2-3, with 10 positions matching TRBD2. This TCR was sampled from a woman between 35 and 50 years old in good health. Some clones in this sample may be carry-over from other donors' samples. CDR3 DNA sequence: TGTGCCAGCAGTTGGGGGACTAGCGCAGATACGCAGTATTTT. Its protein product is CASSWGTSADTQYF.